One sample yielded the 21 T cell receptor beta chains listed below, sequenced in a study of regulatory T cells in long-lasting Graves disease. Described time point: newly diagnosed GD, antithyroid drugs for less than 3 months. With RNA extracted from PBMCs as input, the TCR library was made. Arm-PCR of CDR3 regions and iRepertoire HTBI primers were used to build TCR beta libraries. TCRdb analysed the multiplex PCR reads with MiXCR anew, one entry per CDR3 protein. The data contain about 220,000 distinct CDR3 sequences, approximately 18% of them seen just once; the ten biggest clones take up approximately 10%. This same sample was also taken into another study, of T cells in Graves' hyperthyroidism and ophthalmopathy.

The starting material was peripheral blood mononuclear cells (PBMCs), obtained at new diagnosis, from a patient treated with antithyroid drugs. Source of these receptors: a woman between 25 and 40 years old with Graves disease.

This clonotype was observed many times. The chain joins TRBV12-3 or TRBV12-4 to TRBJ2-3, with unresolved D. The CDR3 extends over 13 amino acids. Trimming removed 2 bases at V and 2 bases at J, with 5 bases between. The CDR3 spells CASSLRVTDTQYF. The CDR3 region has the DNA TGTGCCAGCAGTTTACGGGTCACAGATACGCAGTATTTT.

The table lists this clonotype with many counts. DNA of the CDR3: TGTGCCAGCAGTTTCCCCTTAGGGGAGCAGTACTTC. It codes for CASSFPLGEQYF. The chain has TRBV27 and TRBJ2-7; D not certain. Germline CDR1 MNHEY, CDR2 SMNVEV (reference sequence). The CDR3 consists of 12 residues. The ends were cut back, 3 bases at V and 7 bases at J, with 10 bases in the middle.

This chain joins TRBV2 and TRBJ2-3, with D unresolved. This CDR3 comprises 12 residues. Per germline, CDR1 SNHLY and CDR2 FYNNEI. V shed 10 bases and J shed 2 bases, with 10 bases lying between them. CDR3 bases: TGTGCCACCCCACATTACACAGATACGCAGTATTTT. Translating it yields CATPHYTDTQYF.

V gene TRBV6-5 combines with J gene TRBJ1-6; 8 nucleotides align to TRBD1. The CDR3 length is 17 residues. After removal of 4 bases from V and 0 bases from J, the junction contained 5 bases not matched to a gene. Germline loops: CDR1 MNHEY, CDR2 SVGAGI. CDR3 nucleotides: TGTGCCAGCAGTTTTTCTACAGGGGGCTCCTATAATTCACCCCTCCACTTT. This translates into CASSFSTGGSYNSPLHF.

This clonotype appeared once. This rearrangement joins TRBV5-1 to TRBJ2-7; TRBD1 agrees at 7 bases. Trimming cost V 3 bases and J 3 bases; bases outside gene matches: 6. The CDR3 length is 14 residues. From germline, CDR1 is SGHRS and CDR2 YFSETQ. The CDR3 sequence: CASSWDSTIYEQYF. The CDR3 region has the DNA TGCGCCAGCAGCTGGGACAGCACTATCTACGAGCAGTACTTC. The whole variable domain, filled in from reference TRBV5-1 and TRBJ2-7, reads KAGVTQTPRYLIKTRGQQVTLSCSPISGHRSVSWYQQTPGQGLQFLFEYFSETQRNKGNFPGRFSGRQFSNSRSEMNVSTLELGDSALYLCASSWDSTIYEQYFGPGTRLTVT.

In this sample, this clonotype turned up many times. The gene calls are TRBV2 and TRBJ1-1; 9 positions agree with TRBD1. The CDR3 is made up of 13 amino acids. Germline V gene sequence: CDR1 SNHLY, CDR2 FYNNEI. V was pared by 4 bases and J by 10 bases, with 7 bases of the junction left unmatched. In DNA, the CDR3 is TGTGCCAGCAGTGTACAGGGGGCTCGGGGAGCTTTCTTT. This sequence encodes CASSVQGARGAFF.

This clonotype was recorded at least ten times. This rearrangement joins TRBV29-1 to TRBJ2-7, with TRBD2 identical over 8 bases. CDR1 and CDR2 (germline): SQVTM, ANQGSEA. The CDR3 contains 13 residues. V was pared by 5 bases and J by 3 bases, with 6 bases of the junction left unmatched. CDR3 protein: CSVLLSGSYEQYF. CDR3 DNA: TGCAGCGTTTTGTTGAGCGGGAGCTACGAGCAGTACTTC.

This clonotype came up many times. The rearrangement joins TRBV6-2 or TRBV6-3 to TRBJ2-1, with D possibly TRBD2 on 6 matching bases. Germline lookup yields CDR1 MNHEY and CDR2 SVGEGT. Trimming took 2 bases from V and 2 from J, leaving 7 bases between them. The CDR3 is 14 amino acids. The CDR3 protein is CASSYGGTYNEQFF. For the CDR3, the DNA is TGTGCCAGCAGTTACGGCGGGACCTACAATGAGCAGTTCTTC.

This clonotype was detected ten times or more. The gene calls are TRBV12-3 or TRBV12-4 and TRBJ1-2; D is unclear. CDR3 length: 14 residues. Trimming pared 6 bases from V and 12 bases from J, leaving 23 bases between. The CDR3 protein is CASSRTERLGFNTF. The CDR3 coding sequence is TGTGCCAGCAGCCGGACGGAGCGCTTGGGTTTCAACACCTTC.

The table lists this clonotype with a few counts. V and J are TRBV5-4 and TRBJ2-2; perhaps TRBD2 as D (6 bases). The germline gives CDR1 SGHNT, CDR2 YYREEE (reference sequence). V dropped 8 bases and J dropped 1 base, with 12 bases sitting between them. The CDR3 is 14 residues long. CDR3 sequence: CASTRRGNTGELFF. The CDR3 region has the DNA TGTGCCAGTACCAGGCGGGGGAACACCGGGGAGCTGTTTTTT.

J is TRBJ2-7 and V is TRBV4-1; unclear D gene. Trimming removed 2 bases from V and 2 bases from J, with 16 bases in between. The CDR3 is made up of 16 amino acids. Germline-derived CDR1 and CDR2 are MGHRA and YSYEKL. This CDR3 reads CASSQLPQRIPYEQYF. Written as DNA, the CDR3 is TGCGCCAGCAGCCAATTACCCCAGAGGATCCCCTACGAGCAGTACTTC.

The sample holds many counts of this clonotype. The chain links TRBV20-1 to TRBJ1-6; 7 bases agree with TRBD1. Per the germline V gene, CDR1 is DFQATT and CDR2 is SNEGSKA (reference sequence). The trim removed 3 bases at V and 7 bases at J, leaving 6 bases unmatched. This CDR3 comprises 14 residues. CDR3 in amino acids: CSARPAGGNSPLHF. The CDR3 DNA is TGCAGTGCTAGGCCGGCAGGGGGGAATTCACCCCTCCACTTT.

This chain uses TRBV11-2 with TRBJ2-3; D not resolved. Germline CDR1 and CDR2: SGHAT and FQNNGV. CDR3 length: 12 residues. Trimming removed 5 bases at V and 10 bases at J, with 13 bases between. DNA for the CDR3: TGTGCCAGCAGCCCCCGGGTATACGCGCAGTATTTT. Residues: CASSPRVYAQYF.

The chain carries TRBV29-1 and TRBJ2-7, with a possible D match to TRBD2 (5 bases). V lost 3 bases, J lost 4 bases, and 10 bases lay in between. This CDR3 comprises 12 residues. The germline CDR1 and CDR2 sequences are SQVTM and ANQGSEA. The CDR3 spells CSVELSGYEQYF. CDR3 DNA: TGCAGCGTTGAGCTTTCGGGGTACGAGCAGTACTTC.

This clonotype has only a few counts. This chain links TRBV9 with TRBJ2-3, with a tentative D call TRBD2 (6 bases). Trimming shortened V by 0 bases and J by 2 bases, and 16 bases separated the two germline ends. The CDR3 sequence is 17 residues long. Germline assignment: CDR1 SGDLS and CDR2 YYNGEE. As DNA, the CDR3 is TGTGCCAGCAGCGTAGGCGGGAACCGCCAATACACAGATACGCAGTATTTT. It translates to CASSVGGNRQYTDTQYF.

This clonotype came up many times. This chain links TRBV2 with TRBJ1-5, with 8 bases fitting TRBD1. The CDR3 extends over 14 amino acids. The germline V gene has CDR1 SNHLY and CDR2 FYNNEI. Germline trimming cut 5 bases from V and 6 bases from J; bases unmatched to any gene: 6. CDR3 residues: CASSSQGVAQPQHF. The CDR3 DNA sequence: TGTGCCAGCAGTTCACAGGGGGTTGCTCAGCCCCAGCATTTT. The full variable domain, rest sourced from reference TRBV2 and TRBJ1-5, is EPEVTQTPSHQVTQMGQEVILRCVPISNHLYFYWYRQILGQKVEFLVSFYNNEISEKSEIFDDQFSVERPDGSNFTLKIRSTKLEDSAMYFCASSSQGVAQPQHFGDGTRLSIL.

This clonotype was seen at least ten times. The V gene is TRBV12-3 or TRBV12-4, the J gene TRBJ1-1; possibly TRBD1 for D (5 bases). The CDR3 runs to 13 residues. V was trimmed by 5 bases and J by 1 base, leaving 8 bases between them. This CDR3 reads CASSDQGNTEAFF. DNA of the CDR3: TGTGCCAGCAGTGATCAGGGGAACACTGAAGCTTTCTTT.

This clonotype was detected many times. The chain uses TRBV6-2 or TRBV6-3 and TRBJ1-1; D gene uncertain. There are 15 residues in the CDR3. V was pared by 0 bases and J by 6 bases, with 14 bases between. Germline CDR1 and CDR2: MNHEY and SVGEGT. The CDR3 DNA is TGTGCCAGCAGTTACTCGGAGAACATAGGGCCTGAAGCTTTCTTT. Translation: CASSYSENIGPEAFF.

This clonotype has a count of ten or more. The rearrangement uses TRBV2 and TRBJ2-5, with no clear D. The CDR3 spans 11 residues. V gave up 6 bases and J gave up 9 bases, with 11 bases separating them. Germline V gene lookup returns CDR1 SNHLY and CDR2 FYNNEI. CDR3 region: CASRATEAQYF. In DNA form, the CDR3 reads TGTGCCAGCAGGGCTACCGAGGCCCAGTACTTC.

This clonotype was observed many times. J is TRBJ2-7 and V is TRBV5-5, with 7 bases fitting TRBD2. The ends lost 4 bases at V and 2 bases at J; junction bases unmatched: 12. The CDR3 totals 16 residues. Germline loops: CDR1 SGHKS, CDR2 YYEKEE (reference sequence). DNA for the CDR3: TGTGCCAGCAGCCCGGGGGAGGGCGACTCTACCTACGAGCAGTACTTC. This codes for CASSPGEGDSTYEQYF. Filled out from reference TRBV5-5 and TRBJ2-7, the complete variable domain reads DAGVTQSPTHLIKTRGQQVTLRCSPISGHKSVSWYQQVLGQGPQFIFQYYEKEERGRGNFPDRFSARQFPNYSSELNVNALLLGDSALYLCASSPGEGDSTYEQYFGPGTRLTVT.

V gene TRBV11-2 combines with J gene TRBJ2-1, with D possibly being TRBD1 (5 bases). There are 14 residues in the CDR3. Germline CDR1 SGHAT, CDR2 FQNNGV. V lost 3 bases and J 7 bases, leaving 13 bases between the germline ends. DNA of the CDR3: TGTGCCAGCAGCTTCTGGGGCCCTCTAAATGAGCAGTTCTTC. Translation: CASSFWGPLNEQFF. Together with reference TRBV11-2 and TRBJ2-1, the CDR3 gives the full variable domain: EAGVAQSPRYKIIEKRQSVAFWCNPISGHATLYWYQQILGQGPKLLIQFQNNGVVDDSQLPKDRFSAERLKGVDSTLKIQPAKLEDSAVYLCASSFWGPLNEQFFGPGTRLTVL.